This T cell receptor beta chain is drawn from a study of persistence of HIV-infected CD4 T cells. A word on this clone: The antigen is undetermined.

This was the immunoSEQ version 4 assay in survey mode. Produced via immunoSEQ multiplex PCR; TCRdb's table is partial and in-frame only. The sample lists 40,000 to 55,000 clones, 70% to 90% seen once, with 2.5% to 4% in the top ten. Cells were stimulated nonspecifically with anti-CD3/anti-CD28 magnetic beads. Sorting of responding CD4+ T cells relied on upregulated CD40 ligand together with CD69. Adults with HIV-1 started suppressive ART while chronically infected. Study-wide points: Proviral oligoclonality tracked with TCR oligoclonality within the same sorted cells.

The specimen was CD4+ T cells sorted from PBMCs after approximately 19-hour stimulation, collected from a patient who received antiretroviral therapy. The clonotype was recovered from an adult woman with HIV who was CMV-seropositive.

In DNA form, the CDR3 reads TGTGCCAGCAGCCCCCGCCCCCAAGAGACCCAGTACTTC. It encodes CASSPRPQETQYF. This chain joins TRBV6-2 or TRBV6-3 and TRBJ2-5; D not certain. Germline V gene sequence: CDR1 MNHEY, CDR2 SVGEGT. Between the trimmed V and J ends, which lost 6 bases and 1 base, there was a span of 9 bases. The CDR3 length is 13 residues.